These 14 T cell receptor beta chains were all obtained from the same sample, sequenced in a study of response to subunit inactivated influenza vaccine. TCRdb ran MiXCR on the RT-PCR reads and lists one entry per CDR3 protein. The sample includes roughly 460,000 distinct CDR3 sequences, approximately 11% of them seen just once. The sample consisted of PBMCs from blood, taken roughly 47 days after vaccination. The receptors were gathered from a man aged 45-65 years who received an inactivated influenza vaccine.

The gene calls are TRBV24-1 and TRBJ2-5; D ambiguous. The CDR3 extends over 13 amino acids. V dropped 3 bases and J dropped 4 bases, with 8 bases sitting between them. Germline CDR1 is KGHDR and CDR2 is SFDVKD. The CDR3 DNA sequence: TGTGCCACCAGTGATCCAGCAGGAGAGACCCAGTACTTC. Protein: CATSDPAGETQYF.

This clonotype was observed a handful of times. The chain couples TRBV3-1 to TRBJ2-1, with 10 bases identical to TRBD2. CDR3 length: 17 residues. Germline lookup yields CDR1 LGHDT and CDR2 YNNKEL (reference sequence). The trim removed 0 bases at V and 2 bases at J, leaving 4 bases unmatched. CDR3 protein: CASSQDRLAGAYNEQFF. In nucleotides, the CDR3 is TGTGCCAGCAGCCAAGATCGGCTAGCGGGGGCCTACAATGAGCAGTTCTTC.

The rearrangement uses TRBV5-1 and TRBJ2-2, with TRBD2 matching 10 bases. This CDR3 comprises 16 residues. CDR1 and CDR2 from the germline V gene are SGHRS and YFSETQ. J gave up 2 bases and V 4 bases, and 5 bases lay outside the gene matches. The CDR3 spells CASSKERGGNTGELFF. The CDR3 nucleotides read TGCGCCAGCAGCAAAGAGCGGGGGGGCAACACCGGGGAGCTGTTTTTT.

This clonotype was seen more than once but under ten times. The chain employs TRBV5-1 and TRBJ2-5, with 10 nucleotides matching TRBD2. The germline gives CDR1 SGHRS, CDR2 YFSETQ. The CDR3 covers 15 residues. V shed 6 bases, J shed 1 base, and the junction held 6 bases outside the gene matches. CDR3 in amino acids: CASNLAGALQETQYF. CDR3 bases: TGCGCCAGCAACCTAGCGGGAGCTCTCCAAGAGACCCAGTACTTC.

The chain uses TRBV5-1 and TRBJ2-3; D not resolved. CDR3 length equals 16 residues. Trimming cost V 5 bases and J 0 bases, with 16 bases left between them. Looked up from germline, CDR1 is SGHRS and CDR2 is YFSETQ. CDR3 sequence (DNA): TGCGCCAGCAGTCTGGGTGCCAGCCCTAGCACAGATACGCAGTATTTT. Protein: CASSLGASPSTDTQYF. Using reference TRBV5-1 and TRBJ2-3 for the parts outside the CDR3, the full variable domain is KAGVTQTPRYLIKTRGQQVTLSCSPISGHRSVSWYQQTPGQGLQFLFEYFSETQRNKGNFPGRFSGRQFSNSRSEMNVSTLELGDSALYLCASSLGASPSTDTQYFGPGTRLTVL.

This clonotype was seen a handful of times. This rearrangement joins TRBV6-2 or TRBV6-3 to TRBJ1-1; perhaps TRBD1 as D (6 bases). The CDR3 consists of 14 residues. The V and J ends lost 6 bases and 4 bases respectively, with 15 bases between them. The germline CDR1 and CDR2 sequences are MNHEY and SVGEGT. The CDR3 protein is CASRHRERGTEAFF. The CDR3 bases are TGTGCCAGCAGACACAGGGAACGCGGCACTGAAGCTTTCTTT.

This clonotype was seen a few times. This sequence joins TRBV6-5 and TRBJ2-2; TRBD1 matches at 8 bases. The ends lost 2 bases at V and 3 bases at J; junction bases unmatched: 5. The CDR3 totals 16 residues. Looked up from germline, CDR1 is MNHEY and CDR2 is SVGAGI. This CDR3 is CASSYGQGADTGELFF. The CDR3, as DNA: TGTGCCAGCAGTTACGGTCAGGGGGCGGACACCGGGGAGCTGTTTTTT.

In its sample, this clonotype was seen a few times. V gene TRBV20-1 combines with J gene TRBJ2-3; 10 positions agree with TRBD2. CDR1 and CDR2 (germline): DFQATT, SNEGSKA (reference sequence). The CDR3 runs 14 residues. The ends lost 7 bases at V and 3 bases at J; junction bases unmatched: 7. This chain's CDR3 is CSVTGLAVTDTQYF. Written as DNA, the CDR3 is TGCAGTGTTACCGGACTAGCGGTTACAGATACGCAGTATTTT.

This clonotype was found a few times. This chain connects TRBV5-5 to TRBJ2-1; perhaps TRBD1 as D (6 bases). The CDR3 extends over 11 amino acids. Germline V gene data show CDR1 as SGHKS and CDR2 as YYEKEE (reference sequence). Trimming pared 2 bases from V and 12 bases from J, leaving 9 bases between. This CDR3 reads CASSLDRRQFF. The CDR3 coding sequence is TGTGCCAGCAGCTTAGACAGGCGGCAGTTCTTC.

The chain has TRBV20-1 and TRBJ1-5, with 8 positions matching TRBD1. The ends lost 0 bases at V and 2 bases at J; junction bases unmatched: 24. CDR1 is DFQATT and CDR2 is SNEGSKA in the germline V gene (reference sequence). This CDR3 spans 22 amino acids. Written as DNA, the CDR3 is TGCAGTGCTAGAGATCTGAGAAATTCCGGGACAGGAAAACGATATGGCAATCAGCCCCAGCATTTT. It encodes CSARDLRNSGTGKRYGNQPQHF.

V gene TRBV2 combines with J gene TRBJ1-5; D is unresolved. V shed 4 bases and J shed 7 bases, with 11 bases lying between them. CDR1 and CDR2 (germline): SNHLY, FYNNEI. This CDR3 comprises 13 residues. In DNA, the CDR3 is TGTGCCAGCAGTGGGGGAGTTGGACAGCCCCAGCATTTT. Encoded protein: CASSGGVGQPQHF.

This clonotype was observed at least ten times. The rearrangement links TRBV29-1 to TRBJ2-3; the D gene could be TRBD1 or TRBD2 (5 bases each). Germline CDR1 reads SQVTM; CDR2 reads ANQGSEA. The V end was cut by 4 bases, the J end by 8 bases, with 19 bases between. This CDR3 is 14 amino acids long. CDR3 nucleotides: TGCAGCGTTGCAATGGGGCTAGCTGAGGGTACGCAGTATTTT. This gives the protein CSVAMGLAEGTQYF.

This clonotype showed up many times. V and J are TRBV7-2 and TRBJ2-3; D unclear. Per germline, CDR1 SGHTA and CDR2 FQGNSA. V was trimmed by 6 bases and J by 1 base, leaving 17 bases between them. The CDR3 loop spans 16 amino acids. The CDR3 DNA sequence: TGTGCCAGCAGTCTAGATAGGGCAGAAGGCACAGATACGCAGTATTTT. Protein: CASSLDRAEGTDTQYF.

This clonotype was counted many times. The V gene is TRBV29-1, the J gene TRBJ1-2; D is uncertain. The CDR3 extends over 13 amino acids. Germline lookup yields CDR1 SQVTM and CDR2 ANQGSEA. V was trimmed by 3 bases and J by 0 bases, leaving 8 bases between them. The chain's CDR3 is CSVEYGANYGYTF. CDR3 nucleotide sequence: TGCAGCGTTGAGTACGGGGCTAACTATGGCTACACCTTC.